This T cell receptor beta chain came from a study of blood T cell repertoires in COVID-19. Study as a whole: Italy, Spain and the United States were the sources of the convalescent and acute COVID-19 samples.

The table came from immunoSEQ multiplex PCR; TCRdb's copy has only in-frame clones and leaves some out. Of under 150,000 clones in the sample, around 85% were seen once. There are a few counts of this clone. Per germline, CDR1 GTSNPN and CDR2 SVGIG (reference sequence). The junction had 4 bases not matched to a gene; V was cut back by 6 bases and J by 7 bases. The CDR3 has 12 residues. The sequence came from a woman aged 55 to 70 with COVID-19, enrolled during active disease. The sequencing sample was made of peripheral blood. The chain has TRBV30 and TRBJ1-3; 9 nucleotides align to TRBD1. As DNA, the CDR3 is TGTGCCTGCCAGGACAGGGGTAACACCATATATTTT. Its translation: CACQDRGNTIYF. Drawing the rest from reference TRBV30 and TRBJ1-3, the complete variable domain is SQTIHQWPATLVQPVGSPLSLECTVEGTSNPNLYWYRQAAGRGLQLLFYSVGIGQISSEVPQNLSASRPQDRQFILSSKKLLLSDSGFYLCACQDRGNTIYFGEGSWLTVV.